This T cell receptor (beta chain) derives from a study of radiotherapy plus CTLA-4 blockade in lung cancer. Points from the study as a whole: Early clonal dynamics of blood T cells, together with interferon-beta, were reported as the best response predictor. In blood, TCR clones derived from the tumor expanded after radiotherapy plus ipilimumab.

TCRdb keeps only in-frame clones here, not all; method: immunoSEQ multiplex PCR. The repertoire holds 80,000 to 100,000 clones, around 88% seen once, with 4.5% to 6% in the top ten. As concerns this clone: What it binds is not known.

Focal radiation and CTLA-4 blockade (ipilimumab) were tested in chemo-refractory metastatic non-small-cell lung cancer patients. The V gene's germline CDR1 is LNHDA and CDR2 SQIVND (reference sequence). J gave up 4 bases and V 6 bases, and 12 bases lay outside the gene matches. The CDR3 runs to 17 residues. The clonotype was recovered from a human donor with non-small cell lung cancer that progressed on radiotherapy plus ipilimumab. Specimen: peripheral blood, collected from a patient treated with radiotherapy plus ipilimumab. The chain couples TRBV19 to TRBJ1-5; TRBD1 matches 10 bases. The CDR3 is CASRRLAGQGTNQPQHF. The CDR3 DNA reads TGTGCCAGTAGACGCCTCGCGGGACAGGGGACGAATCAGCCCCAGCATTTT.